The 29 T cell receptor beta chains below were found in one sample sequenced in a study of control samples from healthy donors and cancer patients. Assay used: immunoSEQ multiplex PCR; TCRdb lists only in-frame clones, some missing. The table includes roughly 370,000 clones, approximately 92% detected once. The sequenced sample consisted of PBMCs. All receptors come from a man aged 35-49 years with head and neck cancer.

The chain has TRBV30 and TRBJ2-7; a possible D gene is TRBD2 (5 bases). V gave up 8 bases and J gave up 3 bases, with 11 bases separating them. Germline CDR1 and CDR2: GTSNPN and SVGIG (reference sequence). The CDR3 runs 11 residues. Here the CDR3 reads CAAGNGYEQYF. The CDR3 DNA reads as TGTGCCGCCGGGAACGGCTACGAGCAGTACTTC.

The V gene is TRBV9, the J gene TRBJ2-3; the match to TRBD1 covers 8 bases. Germline values: CDR1 SGDLS, CDR2 YYNGEE. J was trimmed by 1 base and V by 0 bases; bases with no gene match: 7. This CDR3 has 17 residues. In DNA, the CDR3 is TGTGCCAGCAGCGTAGGGACAGGGACAGGCCGCACAGATACGCAGTATTTT. This sequence encodes CASSVGTGTGRTDTQYF.

This sequence joins TRBV5-1 and TRBJ2-7, with D perhaps TRBD2 (6 bases). CDR1 is SGHRS and CDR2 is YFSETQ in the germline V gene. This CDR3 contains 14 residues. The germline V and J ends were trimmed by 0 bases and 4 bases, with 11 bases remaining between them. The CDR3 DNA reads as TGCGCCAGCAGCTTGGGACTAGTTACATACGAGCAGTACTTC. This gives the protein CASSLGLVTYEQYF.

The rearrangement joins TRBV12-5 to TRBJ1-6; maybe TRBD1 (6 bases). The CDR3 is 17 residues long. Germline values: CDR1 LGHNT, CDR2 FRNRAP. The V end was cut by 1 base, the J end by 3 bases, with 13 bases between. The CDR3 DNA reads as TGTGCTAGTGGTTTGGCCGGAGGGACATTCTATAATTCACCCCTCCACTTT. It specifies CASGLAGGTFYNSPLHF.

In nucleotides, the CDR3 is TGTGCCATCAGTCGAGGACCTAATGGCTACACCTTC. It encodes CAISRGPNGYTF. The V call is TRBV10-3, the J call TRBJ1-2; D ambiguous. V lost 5 bases and J 6 bases, leaving 10 bases between the germline ends. This CDR3 has 12 residues. Germline V gives CDR1 ENHRY, CDR2 SYGVKD.

V usage is TRBV5-6 and J usage is TRBJ1-1; 7 bases map to TRBD1. Germline-derived CDR1 and CDR2 are SGHDT and YYEEEE. J gave up 0 bases and V 9 bases, and 14 bases lay outside the gene matches. This CDR3 is built from 16 residues. The CDR3 region has the DNA TGTGCCACCAGTAGTTCGACAGGGCTAATGAACACTGAAGCTTTCTTT. The encoded protein is CATSSSTGLMNTEAFF.

The V gene is TRBV4-3, the J gene TRBJ1-2; 9 positions match TRBD1. CDR1 is LGHNA, CDR2 YSLEER, per germline. J lost 3 bases, V lost 4 bases, and 15 bases had no gene match. The CDR3 has 18 residues. CDR3 coding DNA: TGCGCCAGCAGCCCCAACATTTTCCGGGGACAGGGTGACTATGGCTACACCTTC. Protein product: CASSPNIFRGQGDYGYTF.

CDR3 sequence reads: CASSLAATGGLQYF. The CDR3 bases are TGTGCCAGCAGCTTAGCTGCGACAGGAGGGTTGCAGTACTTC. This chain uses TRBV7-9 with TRBJ2-4; either TRBD1 or TRBD2 may fit D (6 bases each). Germline loops: CDR1 SEHNR, CDR2 FQNEAQ (reference sequence). V was pared by 0 bases and J by 13 bases, with 16 bases between. This CDR3 is built from 14 residues.

The DNA for the CDR3 is TGTGCCAACAGGGTAACGAGCGAAAAGACCCAGTACTTC. Amino acid sequence: CANRVTSEKTQYF. The V gene is TRBV24-1, the J gene TRBJ2-5; TRBD1 is a possible D gene (6 bases). This CDR3 is 13 amino acids long. The V end was cut by 11 bases, the J end by 6 bases, with 18 bases between. Germline V lookup: CDR1 KGHDR, CDR2 SFDVKD.

This clone was counted a single time. V is TRBV28 and J is TRBJ2-3; D is perhaps TRBD2 (7 bases). The V gene lost 10 bases and the J gene lost 5 bases, with 25 bases spanning the gap. CDR1 is MDHEN, CDR2 SYDVKM, per germline. The CDR3 length is 16 residues. Here the CDR3 reads CATRRPRGLLGDTQYF. The CDR3 region has the DNA TGTGCCACGAGACGTCCGCGGGGGCTATTAGGAGATACGCAGTATTTT.

This sequence joins TRBV4-3 and TRBJ1-2, with D unresolved. The CDR3 spans 14 residues. Trimming stripped 0 bases from V and 7 bases from J, with 12 bases between. Germline CDR1 and CDR2: LGHNA and YSLEER. The CDR3 loop is CASSQDRGSSGYTF. CDR3 nucleotide sequence: TGCGCCAGCAGCCAAGATCGGGGTTCGAGTGGCTACACCTTC.

This chain uses TRBV11-2 with TRBJ1-1; tentatively, D is TRBD1 (5 bases). V lost 4 bases, J lost 3 bases, and 15 bases lay in between. The CDR3 runs 15 residues. The germline V gene has CDR1 SGHAT and CDR2 FQNNGV. The CDR3: CASSSQDKLDTEAFF. DNA for the CDR3: TGTGCCAGCAGCTCCCAGGACAAGCTGGACACTGAAGCTTTCTTT.

This chain joins TRBV29-1 and TRBJ1-1, with D possibly being TRBD1 (5 bases). The CDR3 is 15 residues long. With 5 bases removed from V and 0 bases from J, the gap between germline ends came to 16 bases. CDR1 and CDR2 (germline): SQVTM, ANQGSEA. The CDR3 sequence: CSVLREGPMNTEAFF. CDR3 in DNA: TGCAGCGTTCTCCGGGAGGGGCCCATGAACACTGAAGCTTTCTTT.

This chain connects TRBV30 to TRBJ2-7; 9 positions match TRBD1. Per germline, CDR1 GTSNPN and CDR2 SVGIG (reference sequence). The ends lost 0 bases at V and 0 bases at J; junction bases unmatched: 12. The CDR3 has 18 residues. The CDR3 bases are TGTGCCTGGAGTGTAAAGTTTTTGGTGGGACAGGGCTCCTACGAGCAGTACTTC. Its translation is CAWSVKFLVGQGSYEQYF.

The chain uses TRBV9 and TRBJ1-2; 9 bases fit TRBD1. Per the germline V gene, CDR1 is SGDLS and CDR2 is YYNGEE. V lost 3 bases, J lost 8 bases, and 5 bases stayed unmatched. The CDR3 sequence is 13 residues long. The CDR3: CASSAGQGSGYTF. CDR3 nucleotides: TGTGCCAGCAGCGCAGGACAGGGGAGCGGCTACACCTTC.

The count of this clone is one. The sample carries other DNA sequences with the same CDR3. The CDR3 protein is CASSLDGTDTQYF. The CDR3 coding sequence is TGCGCCAGCAGCTTGGACGGCACAGATACGCAGTATTTT. This sequence joins TRBV5-1 and TRBJ2-3; no clear D. CDR1 SGHRS and CDR2 YFSETQ come from the germline V gene. Trimming left V 0 bases short and J 1 base short, with 3 bases between. This CDR3 is built from 13 residues.

The chain has TRBV7-9 and TRBJ2-1, with D perhaps matching TRBD2 (5 bases). Germline V gives CDR1 SEHNR, CDR2 FQNEAQ (reference sequence). Between the trimmed V and J ends, which lost 5 bases and 9 bases, there was a span of 11 bases. CDR3 size: 12 residues. CDR3 region: CASSQIEGEQFF. Written as DNA, the CDR3 is TGTGCCAGCAGCCAAATTGAGGGTGAGCAGTTCTTC.

The V and J genes are TRBV5-6 and TRBJ2-7; 9 bases map to TRBD1. This CDR3 comprises 14 residues. Germline CDR1 reads SGHDT; CDR2 reads YYEEEE. J lost 4 bases, V lost 0 bases, and 2 bases had no gene match. DNA of the CDR3: TGTGCCAGCAGCTTGGGACAGGGGGATTACGAGCAGTACTTC. Its translation is CASSLGQGDYEQYF.

The chain employs TRBV27 and TRBJ2-2, with D tentatively TRBD1 (5 bases). The germline V and J ends were trimmed by 3 bases and 10 bases, with 21 bases remaining between them. The germline CDR1 and CDR2 sequences are MNHEY and SMNVEV (reference sequence). CDR3 length: 16 residues. The CDR3 nucleotides read TGTGCCAGCAGTTTGGGGATGGGGCGGAGCTTCGAGGAGCTGTTTTTT. It is translated as CASSLGMGRSFEELFF.

The rearrangement joins TRBV5-1 to TRBJ1-1; D is undetermined. Per germline, CDR1 SGHRS and CDR2 YFSETQ. The CDR3 loop spans 14 amino acids. V was cut by 0 bases and J by 2 bases, with 8 bases left in between. The CDR3 region is CASSLEVGNTEAFF. In DNA form, the CDR3 reads TGCGCCAGCAGCTTGGAGGTGGGCAACACTGAAGCTTTCTTT.

The chain links TRBV5-4 to TRBJ2-1; TRBD2 aligns across 7 bases. V was clipped by 6 bases and J by 2 bases; unmatched bases: 14. Looked up from germline, CDR1 is SGHNT and CDR2 is YYREEE (reference sequence). The CDR3 runs to 17 residues. In DNA form, the CDR3 reads TGTGCCAGCACCTTTGGGTGGCGGGAGACCGCCTACAATGAGCAGTTCTTC. Its translation is CASTFGWRETAYNEQFF.

CDR3 loop: CASSRPPGQGKTGELFF. The CDR3 region has the DNA TGTGCCAGCAGCAGACCTCCGGGACAGGGTAAAACCGGGGAGCTGTTTTTT. The rearrangement uses TRBV5-6 and TRBJ2-2; 9 bases fit TRBD1. This CDR3 spans 17 amino acids. Germline CDR1 is SGHDT and CDR2 is YYEEEE. V gave up 4 bases and J gave up 5 bases; unmatched junction bases: 12.

As regards this clone: This specimen includes other DNA sequences encoding the same CDR3. The chain couples TRBV7-3 to TRBJ2-5, with D possibly called TRBD1 or TRBD2 (5 bases each). The V end was cut by 2 bases, the J end by 5 bases, with 9 bases between. Germline V gene sequence: CDR1 SGHTA, CDR2 FQGTGA. This CDR3 has 13 residues. The CDR3 coding sequence is TGTGCCAGCAGCTTACTCAGGGAGGAGACCCAGTACTTC. Its translation: CASSLLREETQYF.

The chain employs TRBV19 and TRBJ2-2; TRBD1 aligns across 9 bases. The junction had 5 bases not matched to a gene; V was cut back by 4 bases and J by 8 bases. CDR3 size: 14 residues. CDR1 is LNHDA and CDR2 is SQIVND in the germline V gene (reference sequence). The CDR3 DNA reads as TGTGCCAGTAGTAGGACAGGGGCGGTTGGGGAGCTGTTTTTT. It yields the protein CASSRTGAVGELFF.

This chain connects TRBV4-3 to TRBJ2-1; D is uncertain. This CDR3 comprises 16 residues. The V end lost 3 bases, the J end lost 0 bases, and 12 bases lay between the germline ends. CDR1 and CDR2 (germline): LGHNA, YSLEER. CDR3 amino acids: CASSHGTPSSYNEQFF. CDR3 DNA sequence: TGCGCCAGCAGCCACGGCACACCGAGCTCCTACAATGAGCAGTTCTTC.

The table lists this clone with a few counts. The chain has TRBV6-5 and TRBJ2-3; 7 bases map to TRBD2. Germline V gene data show CDR1 as MNHEY and CDR2 as SVGAGI. CDR3 length equals 14 residues. The trim removed 7 bases at V and 5 bases at J, leaving 9 bases unmatched. In DNA form, the CDR3 reads TGTGCCAGCAACCCGGAGCGGGACCTAGATACGCAGTATTTT. Translated: CASNPERDLDTQYF.

This chain links TRBV2 with TRBJ1-5, with D hard to call. The CDR3 covers 15 residues. Germline loops: CDR1 SNHLY, CDR2 FYNNEI. The V end was cut by 6 bases, the J end by 0 bases, with 12 bases between. The CDR3 loop reads CASSPGELSNQPQHF. CDR3 in DNA: TGTGCCAGCAGCCCTGGGGAGCTTAGCAATCAGCCCCAGCATTTT.

The gene calls are TRBV6-5 and TRBJ2-6; D gene uncertain. Germline V gene data show CDR1 as MNHEY and CDR2 as SVGAGI. Deletions cut 2 bases from V and 3 bases from J, with 2 bases between. The CDR3 runs 13 residues. The CDR3 sequence is CASSYGGANVLTF. The DNA of the CDR3 is TGTGCCAGCAGTTACGGTGGGGCCAACGTCCTGACTTTC.

This clone appeared once. V is TRBV6-2 or TRBV6-3 and J is TRBJ1-2; D uncertain. V was clipped by 2 bases and J by 3 bases, with 7 bases between them. This CDR3 is built from 13 residues. The germline CDR1 and CDR2 sequences are MNHEY and SVGEGT. CDR3 sequence: CASSYATYYGYTF. CDR3 DNA sequence: TGTGCCAGCAGTTACGCGACATACTATGGCTACACCTTC.